This T cell receptor beta chain comes out of a study of T cell responses to AZD1222 COVID-19 vaccine. Notes on the study in general: Sampled repertoires all dated from after the peak T cell response. Females made up more of the donors, who were largely white British, and clonal diversity may have come out too low. Breadth and depth of Spike-specific TCRs rose after two AZD1222 doses. Unmutated variant regions reportedly attract nearly half of all spike-specific TCRs.

Turning to this clone: As yet, its antigen is unknown.

The length of the CDR3 is 12 residues. Trimming left V 6 bases short and J 2 bases short, with 7 bases between. Germline-derived CDR1 and CDR2 are KGHSH and LQKENI. Here immunoSEQ multiplex PCR was the method, and the copy in TCRdb shows in-frame clones only, minus some. This sample has 90,000 to 140,000 clones, with 88% found just once. This sequence was found in an adult in good health. The specimen comprised peripheral blood, sampled on day 0 of AZD1222 vaccination. The J gene is TRBJ2-5, the V gene TRBV18; no clear D. CDR3 sequence (DNA): TGTGCCAGCTCCCTAGATCAAGAGACCCAGTACTTC. Its translation: CASSLDQETQYF.